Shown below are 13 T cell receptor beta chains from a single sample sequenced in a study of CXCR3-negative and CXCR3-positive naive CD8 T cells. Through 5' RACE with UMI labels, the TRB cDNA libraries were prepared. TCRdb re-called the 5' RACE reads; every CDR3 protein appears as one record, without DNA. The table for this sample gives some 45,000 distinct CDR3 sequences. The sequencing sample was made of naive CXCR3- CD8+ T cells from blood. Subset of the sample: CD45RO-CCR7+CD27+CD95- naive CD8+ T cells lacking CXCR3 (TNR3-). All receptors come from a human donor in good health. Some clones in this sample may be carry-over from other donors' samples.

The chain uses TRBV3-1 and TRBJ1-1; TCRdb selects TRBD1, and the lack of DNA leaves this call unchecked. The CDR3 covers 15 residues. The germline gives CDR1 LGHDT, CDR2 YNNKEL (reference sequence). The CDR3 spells CASSQQPGQGSEAFF.

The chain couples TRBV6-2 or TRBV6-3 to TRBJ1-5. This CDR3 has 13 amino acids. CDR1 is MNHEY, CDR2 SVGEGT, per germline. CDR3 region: CASSRFLHQPQHF.

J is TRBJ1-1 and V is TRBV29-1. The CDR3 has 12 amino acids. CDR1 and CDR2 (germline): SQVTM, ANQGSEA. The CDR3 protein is CSVGLGNTEAFF.

CDR3 region: CASSLAQRSYNEQFF. V gene TRBV7-9 combines with J gene TRBJ2-1. The CDR3 spans 15 residues. From germline, CDR1 is SEHNR and CDR2 FQNEAQ (reference sequence).

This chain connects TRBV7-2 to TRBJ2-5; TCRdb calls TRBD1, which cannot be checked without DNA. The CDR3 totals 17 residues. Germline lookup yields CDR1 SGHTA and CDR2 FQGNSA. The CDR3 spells CASSLMPGDKDQETQYF.

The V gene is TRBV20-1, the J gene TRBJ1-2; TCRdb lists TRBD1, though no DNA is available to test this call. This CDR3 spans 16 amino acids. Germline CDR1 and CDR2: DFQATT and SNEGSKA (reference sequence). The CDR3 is CSADRGKSGLWDGYTF.

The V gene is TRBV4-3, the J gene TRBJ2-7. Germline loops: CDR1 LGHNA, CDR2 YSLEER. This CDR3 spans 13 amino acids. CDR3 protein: CASSQAVFYEQYF.

CDR3 region: CASSQRDTGISYEQYF. The J gene is TRBJ2-7, the V gene TRBV4-1; TCRdb's D call, TRBD1, is unchecked because there is no DNA. CDR1 MGHRA and CDR2 YSYEKL come from the germline V gene. The CDR3 is 16 residues long.

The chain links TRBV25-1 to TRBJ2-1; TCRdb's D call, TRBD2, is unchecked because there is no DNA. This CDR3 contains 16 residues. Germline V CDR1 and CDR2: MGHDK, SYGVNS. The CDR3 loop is CASSDGGLLNNNEQFF.

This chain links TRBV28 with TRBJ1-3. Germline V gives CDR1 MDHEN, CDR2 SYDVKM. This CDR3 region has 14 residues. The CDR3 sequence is CASRPDGFPSTIYF.

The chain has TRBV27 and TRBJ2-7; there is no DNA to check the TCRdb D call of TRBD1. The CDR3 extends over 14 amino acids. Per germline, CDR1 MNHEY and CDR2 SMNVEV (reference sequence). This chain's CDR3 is CASSRGRSSYEQYF.

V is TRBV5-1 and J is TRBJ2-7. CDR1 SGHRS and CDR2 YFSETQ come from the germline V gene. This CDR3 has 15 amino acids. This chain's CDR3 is CASSFSVTGTYEQYF. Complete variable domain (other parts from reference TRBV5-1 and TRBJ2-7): KAGVTQTPRYLIKTRGQQVTLSCSPISGHRSVSWYQQTPGQGLQFLFEYFSETQRNKGNFPGRFSGRQFSNSRSEMNVSTLELGDSALYLCASSFSVTGTYEQYFGPGTRLTVT.

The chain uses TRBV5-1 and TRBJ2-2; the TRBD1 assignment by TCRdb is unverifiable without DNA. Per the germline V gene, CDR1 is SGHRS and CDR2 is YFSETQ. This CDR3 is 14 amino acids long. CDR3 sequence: CASSLGQGGGELFF.